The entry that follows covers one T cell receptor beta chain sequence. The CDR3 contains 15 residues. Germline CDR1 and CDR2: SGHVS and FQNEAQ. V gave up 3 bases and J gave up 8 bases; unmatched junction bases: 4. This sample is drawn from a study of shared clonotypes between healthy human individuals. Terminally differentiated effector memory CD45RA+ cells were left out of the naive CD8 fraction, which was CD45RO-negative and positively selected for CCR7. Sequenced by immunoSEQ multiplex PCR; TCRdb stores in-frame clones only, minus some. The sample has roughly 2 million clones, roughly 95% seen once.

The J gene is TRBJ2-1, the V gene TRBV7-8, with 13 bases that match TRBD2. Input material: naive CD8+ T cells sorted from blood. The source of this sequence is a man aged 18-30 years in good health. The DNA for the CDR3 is TGTGCCAGCAGCTTCTGGACTAGCGGGAGCGATGAGCAGTTCTTC. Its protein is CASSFWTSGSDEQFF. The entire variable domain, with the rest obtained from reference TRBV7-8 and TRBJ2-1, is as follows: GAGVSQSPRYKVAKRGQDVALRCDPISGHVSLFWYQQALGQGPEFLTYFQNEAQLDKSGLPSDRFFAERPEGSVSTLKIQRTQQEDSAVYLCASSFWTSGSDEQFFGPGTRLTVL.